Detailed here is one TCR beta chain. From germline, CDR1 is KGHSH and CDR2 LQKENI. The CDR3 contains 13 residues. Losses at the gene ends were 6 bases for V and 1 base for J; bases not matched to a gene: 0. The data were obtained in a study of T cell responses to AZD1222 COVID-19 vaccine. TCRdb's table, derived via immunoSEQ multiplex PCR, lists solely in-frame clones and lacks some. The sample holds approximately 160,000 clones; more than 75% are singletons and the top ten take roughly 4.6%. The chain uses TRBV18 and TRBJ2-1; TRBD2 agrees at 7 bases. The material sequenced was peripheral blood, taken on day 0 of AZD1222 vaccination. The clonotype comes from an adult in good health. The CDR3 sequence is CASSGGSYNEQFF. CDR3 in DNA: TGTGCCAGCTCGGGGGGGTCCTACAATGAGCAGTTCTTC. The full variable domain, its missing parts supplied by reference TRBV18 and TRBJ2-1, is NAGVMQNPRHLVRRRGQEARLRCSPMKGHSHVYWYRQLPEEGLKFMVYLQKENIIDESGMPKERFSAEFPKEGPSILRIQQVVRGDSAAYFCASSGGSYNEQFFGPGTRLTVL.